The 20 T cell receptor beta chains given below trace back to one sample, sequenced in a study of T cell changes during pregnancy in multiple sclerosis. Produced via immunoSEQ multiplex PCR; TCRdb's table is partial and in-frame only. This sample has tens of thousands of clones, with roughly 92% found just once. Source: peripheral blood, taken in the third trimester of pregnancy. The receptors were gathered from a female donor in good health, enrolled as a control in a pregnancy study.

The gene calls are TRBV28 and TRBJ2-7, with D hard to call. This CDR3 contains 16 residues. Trimming left V 5 bases short and J 0 bases short, with 17 bases between. Germline assignment: CDR1 MDHEN and CDR2 SYDVKM. The CDR3 loop reads CASSTYRVPRSYEQYF. The DNA for the CDR3 is TGTGCCAGCAGTACCTACCGGGTACCCCGCTCCTACGAGCAGTACTTC.

The rearrangement links TRBV4-2 to TRBJ2-5; 9 bases fit TRBD2. From germline, CDR1 is LGHNA and CDR2 YNFKEQ. Trimming removed 4 bases from V and 5 bases from J; junction bases left unmatched: 8. CDR3 length: 15 residues. The CDR3 protein is CASSLLGGRAETQYF. DNA for the CDR3: TGTGCCAGCAGCCTTCTGGGCGGGAGGGCGGAGACCCAGTACTTC.

The V gene is TRBV2, the J gene TRBJ2-5, with 9 bases fitting TRBD2. V trimming: 11 bases; J trimming: 5 bases; junction bases outside the gene matches: 9. This CDR3 is 13 amino acids long. Germline assignment: CDR1 SNHLY and CDR2 FYNNEI. The CDR3 region is CAGLSGSGETQYF. The DNA of the CDR3 is TGTGCCGGACTTAGCGGGAGCGGGGAGACCCAGTACTTC.

The chain is built from TRBV7-9 and TRBJ1-1; D gene uncertain. The CDR3 contains 12 residues. With 3 bases removed from V and 8 bases from J, the gap between germline ends came to 10 bases. The germline V gene encodes CDR1 SEHNR and CDR2 FQNEAQ (reference sequence). CDR3: CASSFGHSEAFF. CDR3 in DNA: TGTGCCAGCAGCTTTGGGCACTCGGAAGCTTTCTTT.

V usage is TRBV5-1 and J usage is TRBJ1-4; D remains unclear. CDR1 is SGHRS, CDR2 YFSETQ, per germline. The CDR3 loop spans 13 amino acids. The V and J ends lost 0 bases and 8 bases respectively, with 8 bases between them. The CDR3: CASSLAPEEKLFF. CDR3 DNA: TGCGCCAGCAGCTTGGCGCCGGAGGAAAAACTGTTTTTT.

J is TRBJ2-5 and V is TRBV11-2; possibly TRBD1 for D (6 bases). Trimming removed 1 base at V and 2 bases at J, with 8 bases between. Germline values: CDR1 SGHAT, CDR2 FQNNGV. The length of the CDR3 is 14 residues. This CDR3 reads CASSLGTVQETQYF. Here the CDR3 DNA reads TGTGCCAGCAGCTTAGGGACAGTACAAGAGACCCAGTACTTC.

This chain connects TRBV5-5 to TRBJ2-7, with 10 bases matching TRBD1. Looked up from germline, CDR1 is SGHKS and CDR2 is YYEKEE (reference sequence). The CDR3 is made up of 15 amino acids. V trimming: 1 base; J trimming: 6 bases; junction bases outside the gene matches: 7. This chain's CDR3 is CASSLKTGGWSEQYF. The CDR3 DNA is TGTGCCAGCAGCTTGAAGACAGGGGGCTGGAGCGAGCAGTACTTC.

DNA for the CDR3: TGTGCCAGCAGCTTAGTAAGGACACCGAACTATGGCTACACCTTC. The encoded protein is CASSLVRTPNYGYTF. The chain uses TRBV7-2 and TRBJ1-2; a possible D gene is TRBD1 (5 bases). Trimming left V 1 base short and J 2 bases short, with 11 bases between. CDR1 is SGHTA, CDR2 FQGNSA, per germline. The CDR3 totals 15 residues.

The chain recombines TRBV5-6 with TRBJ2-1, with TRBD1 identical over 12 bases. The CDR3 extends over 15 amino acids. Germline CDR1 SGHDT, CDR2 YYEEEE. V shed 0 bases, J shed 8 bases, and the junction held 3 bases outside the gene matches. This chain's CDR3 is CASSLVGTGGYEQFF. CDR3 nucleotide sequence: TGTGCCAGCAGCTTGGTCGGGACAGGGGGCTATGAGCAGTTCTTC. The whole variable domain, filled in from reference TRBV5-6 and TRBJ2-1, reads DAGVTQSPTHLIKTRGQQVTLRCSPKSGHDTVSWYQQALGQGPQFIFQYYEEEERQRGNFPDRFSGHQFPNYSSELNVNALLLGDSALYLCASSLVGTGGYEQFFGPGTRLTVL.

The rearrangement joins TRBV5-6 to TRBJ2-3; TRBD1 matches 9 bases. There are 16 residues in the CDR3. Germline V gene sequence: CDR1 SGHDT, CDR2 YYEEEE. J gave up 3 bases and V 6 bases, and 11 bases lay outside the gene matches. CDR3 bases: TGTGCCAGCATCCAATCCGGGACAGGGTTTACAGATACGCAGTATTTT. Translating gives CASIQSGTGFTDTQYF.

V gene TRBV7-3 combines with J gene TRBJ2-5, with 10 nucleotides matching TRBD2. Trimming at V came to 5 bases and at J to 2 bases, leaving 5 bases not matched to a gene. CDR3 size: 15 residues. In germline, CDR1 is SGHTA, CDR2 FQGTGA. CDR3 in DNA: TGTGCCAGCAGCCTGGGACTAGCGCAACAAGAGACCCAGTACTTC. It codes for CASSLGLAQQETQYF.

V and J are TRBV7-2 and TRBJ2-2, with TRBD2 matching 8 bases. J lost 4 bases, V lost 5 bases, and 6 bases had no gene match. The CDR3 is made up of 15 amino acids. Germline CDR1 and CDR2: SGHTA and FQGNSA. The CDR3 region is CASSPRGGRTGELFF. CDR3 DNA: TGTGCCAGCAGCCCCCGGGGGGGCCGCACCGGGGAGCTGTTTTTT.

The rearrangement links TRBV4-3 to TRBJ2-1; TRBD2 is a possible D gene (5 bases). CDR1 and CDR2 (germline): LGHNA, YSLEER. There are 17 residues in the CDR3. V was pared by 5 bases and J by 2 bases, with 19 bases between. This CDR3 is CASSEKSGSAPYNEQFF. The CDR3 coding sequence is TGCGCCAGCAGCGAAAAGTCTGGGAGCGCGCCCTACAATGAGCAGTTCTTC.

CDR3 nucleotide sequence: TGTGCCAGCAGTTACTCCTCCACGGGTTTCCTCTACGAGCAGTACTTC. This codes for CASSYSSTGFLYEQYF. The V call is TRBV6-6, the J call TRBJ2-7, with D uncertain. Germline loops: CDR1 MNHNY, CDR2 SVGAGI (reference sequence). V gave up 0 bases and J gave up 3 bases, with 15 bases separating them. This CDR3 region has 16 residues.

V usage is TRBV5-1 and J usage is TRBJ1-4; 9 bases line up with TRBD1. This CDR3 comprises 15 residues. Germline CDR1 SGHRS, CDR2 YFSETQ. V shed 3 bases, J shed 7 bases, and the junction held 7 bases outside the gene matches. CDR3 DNA sequence: TGCGCCAGCAGCTGGGGGACAGGGAACGGTGAAAAACTGTTTTTT. Translating gives CASSWGTGNGEKLFF.

V is TRBV19 and J is TRBJ2-7, with D possibly matching TRBD1 (5 bases). The ends were cut back, 0 bases at V and 6 bases at J, with 12 bases in the middle. This CDR3 spans 14 amino acids. CDR1 and CDR2 (germline): LNHDA, SQIVND (reference sequence). CDR3 in amino acids: CASSIDWQGGEQYF. CDR3 nucleotides: TGTGCCAGTAGTATAGATTGGCAGGGCGGCGAGCAGTACTTC.

The rearrangement links TRBV19 to TRBJ2-1, with 9 nucleotides matching TRBD2. Germline V gene sequence: CDR1 LNHDA, CDR2 SQIVND (reference sequence). This CDR3 region has 14 residues. The V and J ends lost 3 bases and 8 bases, in that order; junction bases with no gene match: 5. The chain's CDR3 is CASSISGRRDEQFF. In DNA, the CDR3 is TGTGCCAGTAGTATTAGCGGGAGAAGGGATGAGCAGTTCTTC.

The chain combines TRBV7-3 with TRBJ2-7; 8 bases match TRBD2. This CDR3 is built from 15 residues. CDR1 SGHTA and CDR2 FQGTGA come from the germline V gene. J gave up 3 bases and V 2 bases, and 6 bases lay outside the gene matches. The CDR3 bases are TGTGCCAGCAGCTTAGGAAGCGGGGGAATCTACGAGCAGTACTTC. This gives the protein CASSLGSGGIYEQYF.

In its sample, this clone was seen once. This rearrangement joins TRBV7-2 to TRBJ2-7; 7 nucleotides line up with TRBD1. The germline CDR1 and CDR2 sequences are SGHTA and FQGNSA. J lost 7 bases, V lost 3 bases, and 18 bases had no gene match. CDR3 length equals 17 residues. The CDR3: CASSFLLHTGALLEQYF. In nucleotides, the CDR3 is TGTGCCAGCAGCTTCCTGCTCCACACAGGGGCCCTTCTGGAGCAGTACTTC.

The DNA of the CDR3 is TGTGCCAGCAGCGCTAATAGCGGGGGCCTAGAGACCCAGTACTTC. Translated: CASSANSGGLETQYF. The chain employs TRBV7-2 and TRBJ2-5; 9 nucleotides line up with TRBD2. The CDR3 length is 15 residues. Germline V gene data show CDR1 as SGHTA and CDR2 as FQGNSA. The V and J ends lost 5 bases and 4 bases, in that order; junction bases with no gene match: 8.